These 28 T cell receptor beta chains came from one sample sequenced in a study of response to subunit inactivated influenza vaccine. TCRdb processed the RT-PCR reads anew with MiXCR; each CDR3 protein has one entry. This sample yields about 830,000 distinct CDR3 sequences, of which around a sixth are seen a single time; roughly 11% belongs to the top ten. The sequencing here drew on PBMCs from blood, taken roughly 5 days after vaccination. These receptors all come from a man aged 45-65 years who received an inactivated influenza vaccine.

The chain has TRBV5-1 and TRBJ2-2; 8 nucleotides align to TRBD1. The CDR3 sequence is 17 residues long. CDR1 is SGHRS and CDR2 is YFSETQ in the germline V gene. The J segment lost 4 bases and the V segment lost 4 bases, leaving 12 bases of the junction unmatched. Here the CDR3 reads CASSTGQAAGRTGELFF. The CDR3 nucleotides read TGCGCCAGCAGCACGGGACAGGCCGCCGGTCGCACCGGGGAGCTGTTTTTT.

The count of this clonotype is one. The chain couples TRBV28 to TRBJ1-4, with D perhaps matching TRBD1 (5 bases). The V and J ends lost 0 bases and 10 bases respectively, with 18 bases between them. Looked up from germline, CDR1 is MDHEN and CDR2 is SYDVKM. The CDR3 contains 16 residues. The CDR3 region is CASSLWERDGHRKLFF. The CDR3 DNA follows: TGTGCCAGCAGTTTATGGGAAAGGGACGGGCATAGAAAACTGTTTTTT.

This clonotype was seen a handful of times. The gene calls are TRBV19 and TRBJ2-1; 10 bases map to TRBD2. J gave up 12 bases and V 8 bases, and 16 bases lay outside the gene matches. Looked up from germline, CDR1 is LNHDA and CDR2 is SQIVND (reference sequence). The CDR3 runs to 15 residues. CDR3 in amino acids: CASSSRMSSGSSQFF. The CDR3 coding sequence is TGTGCCAGTTCGTCCAGGATGTCTAGCGGGAGTTCGCAGTTCTTC.

This clonotype showed up just a few times. The chain recombines TRBV12-3 or TRBV12-4 with TRBJ2-1, with 10 bases aligning to TRBD2. CDR3 size: 16 residues. The V and J ends lost 7 bases and 3 bases, in that order; junction bases with no gene match: 9. CDR3 residues: CASNSGGLAYYNEQFF. CDR3 sequence (DNA): TGTGCCAGCAATAGTGGGGGACTAGCGTACTACAATGAGCAGTTCTTC.

This clonotype was picked up a small number of times. Germline and junction disagree at one end, which may indicate a read error. This chain links TRBV4-3 with TRBJ1-4; 7 nucleotides agree with TRBD1. Germline assignment: CDR1 LGHNA and CDR2 YSLEER. This CDR3 is 16 amino acids long. The CDR3 region has the DNA TGCGCCAGCAGCCAAGGACAGGGCTTTTCTGGCGAAAAACCGTTTTTT. Its protein product is CASSQGQGFSGEKPFF.

This sequence joins TRBV5-1 and TRBJ1-1; a possible D gene is TRBD1 (5 bases). V lost 1 base and J lost 4, with 11 bases in between. Germline V gives CDR1 SGHRS, CDR2 YFSETQ. There are 14 residues in the CDR3. The CDR3 sequence is CASSLPGRSTEAFF. CDR3 in DNA: TGCGCCAGCAGCTTGCCAGGGAGAAGCACTGAAGCTTTCTTT.

This clonotype has a handful of counts. The chain links TRBV7-9 to TRBJ2-5, with 7 bases fitting TRBD1. With 1 base clipped from V and 2 bases from J, the junction kept 10 bases outside the gene matches. Germline V gives CDR1 SEHNR, CDR2 FQNEAQ (reference sequence). The CDR3 covers 17 residues. The CDR3 region has the DNA TGTGCCAGCAGCTTAGGCAATCGGGACAGAGCACAAGAGACCCAGTACTTC. Protein: CASSLGNRDRAQETQYF.

This clonotype was observed a few times. The rearrangement joins TRBV5-5 to TRBJ2-3, with 10 bases lining up with TRBD1. Trimming took 2 bases from V and 4 from J; bases not matched to a gene: 7. Germline V gene data show CDR1 as SGHKS and CDR2 as YYEKEE (reference sequence). This CDR3 has 16 amino acids. In nucleotides, the CDR3 is TGTGCCAGCAGCTTAGGCAGAGGACAGGGGGCAGATACGCAGTATTTT. Its translation is CASSLGRGQGADTQYF.

This clonotype was detected only a few times. V usage is TRBV7-9 and J usage is TRBJ1-2; D is uncertain. The CDR3 has 15 residues. The germline CDR1 and CDR2 sequences are SEHNR and FQNEAQ (reference sequence). Trimming took off 1 base at V and 4 bases at J, with 13 bases between the two ends. CDR3 bases: TGTGCCAGCAGCTTAGGGGTCGCCCCGGTCTATGGCTACACCTTC. Its translation: CASSLGVAPVYGYTF.

The rearrangement uses TRBV4-1 and TRBJ2-5; no clear D. Germline lookup yields CDR1 MGHRA and CDR2 YSYEKL. This CDR3 spans 15 amino acids. Trimming left V 1 base short and J 0 bases short, with 9 bases between. The CDR3 here is CASSQGKGYQETQYF. The CDR3 bases are TGCGCCAGCAGCCAAGGTAAAGGGTACCAAGAGACCCAGTACTTC.

This clonotype was observed many times. This chain joins TRBV24-1 and TRBJ2-1; TRBD2 might be the D (5 bases). The CDR3 is 14 residues long. Germline CDR1 KGHDR, CDR2 SFDVKD. Trimming pared 3 bases from V and 5 bases from J, leaving 10 bases between. CDR3 DNA sequence: TGTGCCACCAGTGATAACACTAGACACAATGAGCAGTTCTTC. It is translated as CATSDNTRHNEQFF.

This clonotype has only a few counts. V gene TRBV10-2 combines with J gene TRBJ2-5; 7 bases line up with TRBD1. The germline CDR1 and CDR2 sequences are WSHSY and SAAADI. The length of the CDR3 is 15 residues. The V gene end was trimmed by 2 bases and the J gene end by 5 bases; junction bases not matched to a gene: 8. CDR3 in amino acids: CASSEVGGATETQYF. For the CDR3, the DNA is TGCGCCAGCAGTGAGGTAGGGGGCGCAACGGAGACCCAGTACTTC.

This clonotype was detected only a few times. The chain couples TRBV20-1 to TRBJ2-2; a possible D gene is TRBD1 (6 bases). This CDR3 has 13 residues. CDR1 is DFQATT and CDR2 is SNEGSKA in the germline V gene (reference sequence). Trimming pared 6 bases from V and 6 bases from J, leaving 14 bases between. The CDR3 DNA follows: TGCAGTGCCTGGGCAGAGGGGGCCGGGGAGCTGTTTTTT. The encoded protein is CSAWAEGAGELFF.

V and J are TRBV7-2 and TRBJ2-5; D is ambiguous. The V gene's germline CDR1 is SGHTA and CDR2 FQGNSA. The CDR3 sequence is 11 residues long. The V and J ends lost 1 base and 7 bases respectively, with 4 bases between them. DNA for the CDR3: TGTGCCAGCAGCTTAGAGGTGACCCAGTACTTC. Its protein is CASSLEVTQYF.

J is TRBJ2-2 and V is TRBV7-2; the D is unclear. The CDR3 has 15 amino acids. Trimming removed 5 bases at V and 2 bases at J, with 12 bases between. CDR1 and CDR2 (germline): SGHTA, FQGNSA. CDR3 sequence reads: CASSASTANTGELFF. CDR3 sequence (DNA): TGTGCCAGCAGCGCCTCCACAGCTAACACCGGGGAGCTGTTTTTT. The full variable domain, rest sourced from reference TRBV7-2 and TRBJ2-2, is GAGVSQSPSNKVTEKGKDVELRCDPISGHTALYWYRQSLGQGLEFLIYFQGNSAPDKSGLPSDRFSAERTGGSVSTLTIQRTQQEDSAVYLCASSASTANTGELFFGEGSRLTVL.

The rearrangement links TRBV5-1 to TRBJ2-1; possibly TRBD1 for D (6 bases). Germline lookup yields CDR1 SGHRS and CDR2 YFSETQ. This CDR3 is 15 amino acids long. The ends were cut back, 3 bases at V and 0 bases at J, with 10 bases in the middle. Here the CDR3 DNA reads TGCGCCAGCAGCTCTAGGGGGTACTCCTACAATGAGCAGTTCTTC. Translating gives CASSSRGYSYNEQFF.

The chain joins TRBV7-2 to TRBJ1-6, with a tentative D call TRBD1 (5 bases). Trimming took off 5 bases at V and 9 bases at J, with 17 bases between the two ends. In germline, CDR1 is SGHTA, CDR2 FQGNSA. The CDR3 is made up of 15 amino acids. The CDR3 loop reads CASSNRALGGSPLHF. The CDR3 coding sequence is TGTGCCAGCAGCAACCGGGCCTTGGGGGGTTCACCCCTCCACTTT.

The sample holds many counts of this clonotype. The rearrangement joins TRBV4-1 to TRBJ2-6; D is ambiguous. CDR1 and CDR2 from the germline V gene are MGHRA and YSYEKL. V lost 1 base and J 0 bases, leaving 10 bases between the germline ends. The CDR3 spans 17 residues. The CDR3: CASSQVLRNSGANVLTF. The CDR3 DNA follows: TGCGCCAGCAGCCAAGTACTACGGAACTCTGGGGCCAACGTCCTGACTTTC.

The V gene is TRBV13, the J gene TRBJ2-5; unclear D gene. Germline V gene lookup returns CDR1 PRHDT and CDR2 FYEKMQ (reference sequence). V gave up 4 bases and J gave up 5 bases, with 11 bases separating them. The CDR3 consists of 13 residues. CDR3 amino acids: CASSSAWGETQYF. The CDR3 DNA reads as TGTGCCAGCAGCTCTGCGTGGGGTGAGACCCAGTACTTC.

The sample holds a few counts of this clonotype. The chain is built from TRBV3-1 and TRBJ2-7; 7 bases map to TRBD2. CDR1 is LGHDT, CDR2 YNNKEL, per germline (reference sequence). V trimming: 1 base; J trimming: 6 bases; junction bases outside the gene matches: 0. This CDR3 comprises 12 residues. CDR3 in amino acids: CASSQGGGEQYF. CDR3 sequence (DNA): TGTGCCAGCAGCCAAGGCGGGGGCGAGCAGTACTTC.

This clonotype was seen ten or more times. The chain links TRBV12-3 or TRBV12-4 to TRBJ2-5; D may match TRBD1 or TRBD2 (6 bases each). CDR3 length equals 11 residues. Trimming took 5 bases from V and 9 from J, leaving 10 bases between them. The CDR3 spells CASSLGGSQYF. CDR3 sequence (DNA): TGTGCCAGCAGTCTAGGGGGGTCCCAGTACTTC.

This clonotype was seen a few times. J is TRBJ1-1 and V is TRBV5-5, with D uncertain. The germline gives CDR1 SGHKS, CDR2 YYEKEE (reference sequence). V lost 4 bases and J lost 1, with 14 bases in between. This CDR3 contains 15 residues. The DNA for the CDR3 is TGTGCCAGCAGCGGGTCAACAGTGGGGAACACTGAAGCTTTCTTT. Translating gives CASSGSTVGNTEAFF. Combining the CDR3 with reference TRBV5-5 and TRBJ1-1 gives the whole variable domain DAGVTQSPTHLIKTRGQQVTLRCSPISGHKSVSWYQQVLGQGPQFIFQYYEKEERGRGNFPDRFSARQFPNYSSELNVNALLLGDSALYLCASSGSTVGNTEAFFGQGTRLTVV.

This clonotype was observed a few times. The chain recombines TRBV6-2 or TRBV6-3 with TRBJ2-7; 11 bases line up with TRBD2. This CDR3 spans 15 amino acids. CDR1 and CDR2 from the germline V gene are MNHEY and SVGEGT. V shed 6 bases and J 6 bases; nucleotides not matched to a gene: 10. The CDR3 spells CASRDRELAGVEQYF. The CDR3 DNA follows: TGTGCCAGCAGGGATCGTGAACTAGCGGGAGTCGAGCAGTACTTC.

This clonotype appeared many times. This sequence joins TRBV12-3 or TRBV12-4 and TRBJ1-2; perhaps TRBD1 as D (5 bases). The ends were cut back, 3 bases at V and 1 base at J, with 6 bases in the middle. This CDR3 comprises 13 residues. The CDR3: CASSFRVNYGYTF. DNA for the CDR3: TGTGCCAGCAGTTTCAGGGTTAACTATGGCTACACCTTC.

Only a few counts were recorded for this clonotype. The chain couples TRBV20-1 to TRBJ2-7; TRBD1 aligns across 9 bases. Germline CDR1 DFQATT, CDR2 SNEGSKA (reference sequence). The CDR3 is made up of 13 amino acids. The junction had 10 bases not matched to a gene; V was cut back by 8 bases and J by 5 bases. The CDR3 nucleotides are TGCAGTCCCACCCGGACAGGGGTCCACGAGCAGTACTTC. Residues: CSPTRTGVHEQYF.

This clonotype was detected only a few times. V and J are TRBV20-1 and TRBJ2-3; 10 bases line up with TRBD1. The V gene's germline CDR1 is DFQATT and CDR2 SNEGSKA (reference sequence). With 1 base clipped from V and 4 bases from J, the junction kept 5 bases outside the gene matches. The length of the CDR3 is 15 residues. Written as DNA, the CDR3 is TGCAGTGCTAGAGCGGACAGGGGGAGTCCAGATACGCAGTATTTT. Its protein product is CSARADRGSPDTQYF.

The sample holds a few counts of this clonotype. V gene TRBV6-5 combines with J gene TRBJ1-6, with unresolved D. Germline V gene lookup returns CDR1 MNHEY and CDR2 SVGAGI. With 0 bases removed from V and 7 bases from J, the gap between germline ends came to 7 bases. CDR3 length equals 14 residues. As DNA, the CDR3 is TGTGCCAGCAGTTACTCGAGCAGGAATTCACCCCTCCACTTT. Its protein is CASSYSSRNSPLHF.

The chain has TRBV27 and TRBJ2-7, with D tentatively TRBD2 (6 bases). This CDR3 spans 15 amino acids. Per the germline V gene, CDR1 is MNHEY and CDR2 is SMNVEV (reference sequence). V shed 6 bases and J shed 2 bases, with 17 bases lying between them. The CDR3 coding sequence is TGTGCCAGCAGCCAACCGGGAGTTCCCCCCTACGAGCAGTACTTC. This codes for CASSQPGVPPYEQYF.